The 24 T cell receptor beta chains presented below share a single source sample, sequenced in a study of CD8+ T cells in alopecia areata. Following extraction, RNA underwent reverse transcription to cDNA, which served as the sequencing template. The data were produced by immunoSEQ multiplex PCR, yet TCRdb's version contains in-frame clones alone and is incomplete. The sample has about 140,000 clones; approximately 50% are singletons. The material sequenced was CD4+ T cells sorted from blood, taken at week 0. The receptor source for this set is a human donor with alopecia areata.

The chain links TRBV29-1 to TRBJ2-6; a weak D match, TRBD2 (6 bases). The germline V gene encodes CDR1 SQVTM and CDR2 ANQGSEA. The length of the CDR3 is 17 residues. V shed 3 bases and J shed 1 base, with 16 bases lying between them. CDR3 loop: CSVDGGLLSSGANVLTF. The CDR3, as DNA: TGCAGCGTTGACGGGGGACTCCTATCATCTGGGGCCAACGTCCTGACTTTC.

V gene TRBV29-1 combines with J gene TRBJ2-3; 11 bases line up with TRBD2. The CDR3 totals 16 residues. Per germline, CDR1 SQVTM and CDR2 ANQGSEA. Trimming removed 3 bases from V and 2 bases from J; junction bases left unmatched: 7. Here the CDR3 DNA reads TGCAGCGTTGACTCCCTAGCGGGAGGAATCACAGATACGCAGTATTTT. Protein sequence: CSVDSLAGGITDTQYF.

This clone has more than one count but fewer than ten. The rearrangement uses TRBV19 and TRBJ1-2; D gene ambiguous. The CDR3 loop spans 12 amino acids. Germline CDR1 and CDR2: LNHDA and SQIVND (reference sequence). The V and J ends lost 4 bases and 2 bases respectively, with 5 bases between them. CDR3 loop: CASSSRNYGYTF. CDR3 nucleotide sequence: TGTGCCAGTAGTAGCCGCAACTATGGCTACACCTTC. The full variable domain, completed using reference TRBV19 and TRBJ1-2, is DGGITQSPKYLFRKEGQNVTLSCEQNLNHDAMYWYRQDPGQGLRLIYYSQIVNDFQKGDIAEGYSVSREKKESFPLTVTSAQKNPTAFYLCASSSRNYGYTFGSGTRLTVV.

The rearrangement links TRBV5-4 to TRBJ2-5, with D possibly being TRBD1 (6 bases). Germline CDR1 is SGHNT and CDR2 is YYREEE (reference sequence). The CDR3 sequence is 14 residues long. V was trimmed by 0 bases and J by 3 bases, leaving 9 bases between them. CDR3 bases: TGTGCCAGCAGCTTGGCGGGACAAGAAGAGACCCAGTACTTC. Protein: CASSLAGQEETQYF.

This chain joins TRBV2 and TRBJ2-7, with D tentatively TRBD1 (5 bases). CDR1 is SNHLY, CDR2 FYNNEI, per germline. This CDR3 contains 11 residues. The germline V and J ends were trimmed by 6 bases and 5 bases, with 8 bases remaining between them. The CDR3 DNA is TGTGCCAGCAGCCCCAGGGACGAGCAGTACTTC. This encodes CASSPRDEQYF.

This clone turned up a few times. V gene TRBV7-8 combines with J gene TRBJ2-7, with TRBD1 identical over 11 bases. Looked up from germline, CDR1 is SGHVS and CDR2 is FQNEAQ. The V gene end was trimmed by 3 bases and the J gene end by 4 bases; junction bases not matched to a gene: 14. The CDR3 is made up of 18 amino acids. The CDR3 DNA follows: TGTGCCAGCAGCTTTTTCGGCACGTGGGACAGGGGGAAGTACGAGCAGTACTTC. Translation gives CASSFFGTWDRGKYEQYF. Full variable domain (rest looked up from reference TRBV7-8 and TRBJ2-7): GAGVSQSPRYKVAKRGQDVALRCDPISGHVSLFWYQQALGQGPEFLTYFQNEAQLDKSGLPSDRFFAERPEGSVSTLKIQRTQQEDSAVYLCASSFFGTWDRGKYEQYFGPGTRLTVT.

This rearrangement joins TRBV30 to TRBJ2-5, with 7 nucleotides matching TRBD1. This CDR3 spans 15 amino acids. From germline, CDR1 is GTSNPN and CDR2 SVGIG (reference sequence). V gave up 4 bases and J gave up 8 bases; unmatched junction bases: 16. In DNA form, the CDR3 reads TGTGCCTGGACCAACCGGGACAGCCGCGGAGGAACCCAGTACTTC. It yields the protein CAWTNRDSRGGTQYF.

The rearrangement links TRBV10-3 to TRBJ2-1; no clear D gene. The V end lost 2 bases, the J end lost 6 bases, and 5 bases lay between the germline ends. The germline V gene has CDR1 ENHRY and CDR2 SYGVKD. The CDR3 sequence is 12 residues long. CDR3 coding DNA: TGTGCCATCAGTGAGGCTGTCAATGAGCAGTTCTTC. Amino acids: CAISEAVNEQFF.

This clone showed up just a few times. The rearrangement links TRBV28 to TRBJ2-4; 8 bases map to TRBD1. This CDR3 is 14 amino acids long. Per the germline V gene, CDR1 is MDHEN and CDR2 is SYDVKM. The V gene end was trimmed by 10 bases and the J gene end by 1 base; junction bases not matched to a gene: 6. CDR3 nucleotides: TGTGCCACCATTCAGGGGGCGGCCAAAAACATTCAGTACTTC. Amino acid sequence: CATIQGAAKNIQYF.

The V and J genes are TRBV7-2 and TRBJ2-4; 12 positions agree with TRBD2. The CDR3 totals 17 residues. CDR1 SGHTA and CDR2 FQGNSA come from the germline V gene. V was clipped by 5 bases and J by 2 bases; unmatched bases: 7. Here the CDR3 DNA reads TGTGCCAGCAGCCCGACTAGCGGGAGAGGGACCAAAAACATTCAGTACTTC. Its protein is CASSPTSGRGTKNIQYF.

CDR3 DNA sequence: TGCAGCGTCCTCAGCGGGGGGAGCAATCAGCCCCAGCATTTT. It specifies CSVLSGGSNQPQHF. The chain employs TRBV29-1 and TRBJ1-5, with D possibly TRBD1 on 5 matching bases. Trimming removed 6 bases from V and 1 base from J, with 13 bases in between. The CDR3 consists of 14 residues. The germline V gene encodes CDR1 SQVTM and CDR2 ANQGSEA. Supplemented by reference TRBV29-1 and TRBJ1-5, the full variable domain reads SAVISQKPSRDICQRGTSLTIQCQVDSQVTMMFWYRQQPGQSLTLIATANQGSEATYESGFVIDKFPISRPNLTFSTLTVSNMSPEDSSIYLCSVLSGGSNQPQHFGDGTRLSIL.

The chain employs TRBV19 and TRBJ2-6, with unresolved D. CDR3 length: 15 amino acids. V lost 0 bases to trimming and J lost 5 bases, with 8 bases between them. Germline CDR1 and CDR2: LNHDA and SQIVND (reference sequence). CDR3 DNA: TGTGCCAGTAGTATAGACAGCCAACGGGCCAACGTCCTGACTTTC. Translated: CASSIDSQRANVLTF.

The CDR3 protein is CASSARPGQASTDTQYF. The CDR3 nucleotides are TGTGCCAGCAGCGCAAGACCGGGACAGGCAAGCACAGATACGCAGTATTTT. The chain employs TRBV9 and TRBJ2-3, with TRBD1 matching 8 bases. The CDR3 is 17 amino acids. J lost 0 bases, V lost 3 bases, and 9 bases had no gene match. Germline V CDR1 and CDR2: SGDLS, YYNGEE.

The CDR3 reads CASSPGRGTTYEQYF. The DNA for the CDR3 is TGTGCCAGCTCACCAGGGAGGGGGACCACCTACGAGCAGTACTTC. The chain employs TRBV18 and TRBJ2-7; weak D call: TRBD2 (7 bases). Germline-derived CDR1 and CDR2 are KGHSH and LQKENI. The ends were cut back, 2 bases at V and 2 bases at J, with 13 bases in the middle. The CDR3 length is 15 residues.

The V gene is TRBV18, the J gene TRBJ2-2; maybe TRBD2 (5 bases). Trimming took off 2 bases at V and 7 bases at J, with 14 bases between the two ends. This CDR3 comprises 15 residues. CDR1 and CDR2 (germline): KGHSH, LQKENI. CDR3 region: CASSPIHGDGGELFF. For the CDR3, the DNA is TGTGCCAGCTCACCAATTCACGGGGATGGCGGGGAGCTGTTTTTT.

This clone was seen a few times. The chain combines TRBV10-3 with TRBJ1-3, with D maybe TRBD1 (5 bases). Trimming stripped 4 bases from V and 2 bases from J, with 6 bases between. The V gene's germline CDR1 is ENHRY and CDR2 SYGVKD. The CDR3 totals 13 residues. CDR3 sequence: CAISGGAGNTIYF. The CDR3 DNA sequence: TGTGCCATCAGTGGAGGGGCTGGAAACACCATATATTTT.

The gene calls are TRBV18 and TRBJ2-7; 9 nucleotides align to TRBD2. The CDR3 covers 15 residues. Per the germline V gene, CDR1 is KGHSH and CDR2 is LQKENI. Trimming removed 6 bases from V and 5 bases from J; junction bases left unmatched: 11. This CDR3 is CASSEPGLALHEQYF. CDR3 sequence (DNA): TGTGCCAGCTCGGAACCGGGACTAGCTCTACACGAGCAGTACTTC.

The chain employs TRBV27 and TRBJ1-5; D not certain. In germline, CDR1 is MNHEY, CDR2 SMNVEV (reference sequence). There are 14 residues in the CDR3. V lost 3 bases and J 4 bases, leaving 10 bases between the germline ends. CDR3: CASSFDIANQPQHF. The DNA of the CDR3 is TGTGCCAGCAGTTTTGACATAGCGAATCAGCCCCAGCATTTT.

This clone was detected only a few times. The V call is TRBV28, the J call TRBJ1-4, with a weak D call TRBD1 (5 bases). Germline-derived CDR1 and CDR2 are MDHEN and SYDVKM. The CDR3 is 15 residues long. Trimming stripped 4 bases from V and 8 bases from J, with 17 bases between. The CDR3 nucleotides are TGTGCCAGCAGTTCACGGGGACCTTGGGGGGAAAAACTGTTTTTT. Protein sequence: CASSSRGPWGEKLFF.

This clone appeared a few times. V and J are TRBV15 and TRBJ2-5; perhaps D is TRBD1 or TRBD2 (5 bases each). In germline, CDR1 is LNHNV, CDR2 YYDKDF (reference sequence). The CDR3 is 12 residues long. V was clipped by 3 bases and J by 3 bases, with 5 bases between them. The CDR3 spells CATSRGEETQYF. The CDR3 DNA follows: TGTGCCACCAGCAGGGGGGAAGAGACCCAGTACTTC.

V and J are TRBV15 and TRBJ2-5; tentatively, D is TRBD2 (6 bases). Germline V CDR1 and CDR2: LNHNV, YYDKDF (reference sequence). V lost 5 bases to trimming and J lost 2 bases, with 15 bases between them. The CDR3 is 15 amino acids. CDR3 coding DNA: TGTGCCACCAGCCACTTCGGGAGTAGGCAAGAGACCCAGTACTTC. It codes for CATSHFGSRQETQYF.

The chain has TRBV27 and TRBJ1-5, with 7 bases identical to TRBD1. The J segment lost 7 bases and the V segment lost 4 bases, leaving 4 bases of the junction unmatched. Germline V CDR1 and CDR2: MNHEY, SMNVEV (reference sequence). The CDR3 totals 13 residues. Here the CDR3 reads CASSSYRGQPQHF. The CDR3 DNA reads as TGTGCCAGCAGTTCCTACAGGGGCCAGCCCCAGCATTTT.

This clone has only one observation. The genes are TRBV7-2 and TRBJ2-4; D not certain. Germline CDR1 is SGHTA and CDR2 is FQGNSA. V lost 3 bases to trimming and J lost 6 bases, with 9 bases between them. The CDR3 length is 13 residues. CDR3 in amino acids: CASSFKDRNIQYF. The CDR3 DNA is TGTGCCAGCAGCTTCAAAGATAGAAACATTCAGTACTTC. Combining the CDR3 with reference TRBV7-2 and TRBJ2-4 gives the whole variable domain GAGVSQSPSNKVTEKGKDVELRCDPISGHTALYWYRQSLGQGLEFLIYFQGNSAPDKSGLPSDRFSAERTGGSVSTLTIQRTQQEDSAVYLCASSFKDRNIQYFGAGTRLSVL.

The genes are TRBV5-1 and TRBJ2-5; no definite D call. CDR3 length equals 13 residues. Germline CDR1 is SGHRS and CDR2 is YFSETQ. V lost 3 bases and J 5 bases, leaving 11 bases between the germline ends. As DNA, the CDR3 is TGCGCCAGCAGCTCAGGCCATACGGAGACCCAGTACTTC. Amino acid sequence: CASSSGHTETQYF.